This T cell receptor beta chain was recovered during a study of T-cell reconstitution after alpha-beta-depleted transplantation in children (dated by TCRdb to the mid-2010s). Regarding the study in general: T-cell immune reconstitution after TCRalphabeta/CD19-depleted allogeneic hematopoietic cell transplantation in children was quantitatively tracked in the study by means of TCR repertoire profiling.

What this sample's treatment or condition label stands for: allogeneic hematopoietic cell transplantation with graft depleted of TCRalphabeta T cells and CD19 B cells. TCRalphabeta/CD19-depleted allogeneic hematopoietic cell grafts were given to the transplant recipients, all of whom were children. Concerning this clonotype: Its antigen is still unknown. Base qualities were left out, and no much larger clone turns up one base away.

The library was prepared using PCR. The reads were generated on an Illumina HiSeq 2500. Molecular barcoding was employed in the preparation of TCR libraries, with unique molecular identifiers being used to normalize TCRbeta repertoire quantification. In TCRdb, the public reads were trimmed at Q25 with fastp and aligned with MiXCR, with productive beta chains retained. Here each entry gathers all rows of one CDR3 protein and keeps the most common genes and DNA. The sample table shows about a million distinct CDR3 sequences, and 25% to 35% are seen once. 28% of the sample belongs to the ten largest clones. The CDR3 runs 15 residues from the cysteine to the phenylalanine. This entry keeps only the CDR3 DNA: 45 bases, framed from base 1. V sheds 2 bases and J sheds 5 bases, leaving 14 bases between their ends. CDR1 and CDR2 are read off the germline V gene (reference sequence) as WNHNN and SYGVQD. What the work shows at the level of the full study, not this receptor alone: In some patients, the high TCRbeta diversity seen at day 60 was put down to recipient T cells and intrathymic progenitors that had survived conditioning. The apparently early recovery of alphabetaT-cell counts about two months after transplant reportedly depended on only several hundred rapidly expanded clones that came from non-depleted graft cells. The frequencies of hyperexpanded clones fell over the following months, and after one year, T-cell counts and TCRbeta diversity were mostly attributed to newly produced T cells.

Sequenced here: PBMCs, mostly from graft donor cells, sampled 360 days after TCRalphabeta/CD19-depleted stem cell transplant. The chain is made from TRBV10-1 and TRBJ2-3, with a tentative D call of TRBD1 or TRBD2, each matching 5 bases. This sequence originates from a boy younger than two who had a stem cell transplant for SCID, so the T cells may come from the graft donor. The CDR3 is CASSERGGLGDTQYF. DNA sequence: TGCGCCAGCAGTGAGCGTGGGGGATTGGGAGATACGCAGTATTTT.